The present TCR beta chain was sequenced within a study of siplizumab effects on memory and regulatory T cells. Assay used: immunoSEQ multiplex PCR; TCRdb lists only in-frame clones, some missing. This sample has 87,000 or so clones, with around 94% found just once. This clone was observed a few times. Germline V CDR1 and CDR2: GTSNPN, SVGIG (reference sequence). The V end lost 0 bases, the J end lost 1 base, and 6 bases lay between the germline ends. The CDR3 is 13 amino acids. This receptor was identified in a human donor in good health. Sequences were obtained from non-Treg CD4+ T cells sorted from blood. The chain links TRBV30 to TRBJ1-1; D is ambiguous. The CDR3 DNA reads TGTGCCTGGAGTGTACCGAAGAACACTGAAGCTTTCTTT. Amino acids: CAWSVPKNTEAFF.